These T cell receptor beta chains were read from a single sample in a study of blood T cell repertoires in COVID-19. Profiled with immunoSEQ multiplex PCR; TCRdb holds only in-frame clones, not every one. Among 200,000 to 300,000 clones listed, approximately 85% were seen once. The sample consisted of peripheral blood. Source of these receptors: a man aged 50-59 years with COVID-19, enrolled during active disease. Each CDR3 is given with its conserved first and last residue. A D gene is named only where the DNA matches it firmly. For some rows the clone size is stated as once, few or many, or as a class when expanded; others skip it.

v_call,d_call,j_call,clone_size,cdr3_aa,cdr3_nt
TRBV5-4,-,TRBJ1-4,-,CASSLDSRSEKLFF,TGTGCCAGCAGCCTTGACAGTCGATCGGAAAAACTGTTTTTT
TRBV15,TRBD1,TRBJ1-4,-,CATSRAQGVDEKLFF,TGTGCCACCAGCAGAGCACAGGGGGTCGATGAAAAACTGTTTTTT
TRBV9,-,TRBJ1-4,-,CASSANGAAQEKLFF,TGTGCCAGCAGCGCAAATGGGGCCGCGCAAGAAAAACTGTTTTTT
TRBV5-1,-,TRBJ2-2,-,CASSLNMANTGELFF,TGCGCCAGCAGCTTGAACATGGCGAACACCGGGGAGCTGTTTTTT
TRBV5-4,-,TRBJ2-7,-,CASSADRFSYEQYF,TGTGCCAGCAGCGCGGACAGATTCTCCTACGAGCAGTACTTC
TRBV15,TRBD1,TRBJ1-4,-,CATSTPGTGGGKLFF,TGTGCCACCAGCACACCCGGGACAGGGGGGGGAAAACTGTTTTTT
TRBV5-5,-,TRBJ1-6,-,CASSLAGDTINSPLHF,TGTGCCAGCAGCTTGGCAGGGGACACTATTAATTCACCCCTCCACTTT
TRBV28,-,TRBJ2-7,-,CASSFLDSRYEQYF,TGTGCCAGCAGTTTTCTAGACAGCCGCTACGAGCAGTACTTC
TRBV3-1/TRBV3-2,-,TRBJ2-7,-,CASSKLTGGSSYEQYF,TGTGCCAGCAGCAAATTAACAGGTGGCAGCTCCTACGAGCAGTACTTC
TRBV7-2,TRBD1,TRBJ1-2,-,CASSPGQTDYGYTF,TGTGCCAGCAGCCCGGGACAGACAGATTATGGCTACACCTTC
TRBV5-1,-,TRBJ2-3,-,CASSLAPSNTDTQYF,TGCGCCAGCAGCTTAGCGCCTTCCAACACAGATACGCAGTATTTT
TRBV10-3,-,TRBJ2-3,-,CAISDPGGTDTQYF,TGTGCCATCAGTGACCCAGGTGGGACAGATACGCAGTATTTT
TRBV7-9,TRBD1,TRBJ1-6,-,CASSAGQGISSPLHF,TGTGCCAGCAGCGCCGGACAGGGCATAAGTTCACCCCTCCACTTT
TRBV19,TRBD2,TRBJ2-3,once,CASSVGLTSTDTQYF,TGTGCCAGTAGTGTGGGACTAACTAGCACAGATACGCAGTATTTT
TRBV5-4,TRBD1,TRBJ1-5,-,CASSAGQGVNQPQHF,TGTGCCAGCAGCGCAGGACAGGGGGTGAATCAGCCCCAGCATTTT
TRBV5-1,TRBD1,TRBJ2-3,-,CASGGTGNTDTQYF,TGCGCCAGCGGCGGGACAGGAAACACAGATACGCAGTATTTT
TRBV29-1,-,TRBJ2-7,-,CSVRTLPSYEQYF,TGCAGCGTTAGGACACTTCCCTCCTACGAGCAGTACTTC
TRBV2,TRBD2,TRBJ2-1,-,CASPGEAGGPVNEQFF,TGTGCCAGCCCCGGAGAGGCGGGGGGGCCGGTCAATGAGCAGTTCTTC
TRBV4-2,-,TRBJ2-3,-,CASRLDSMADTQYF,TGTGCCAGCAGACTGGACTCCATGGCAGATACGCAGTATTTT
TRBV2,-,TRBJ1-5,-,CASSEFAGLNQPQHF,TGTGCCAGCAGTGAGTTTGCGGGACTAAATCAGCCCCAGCATTTT
TRBV3-1/TRBV3-2,-,TRBJ2-5,once,CASSQIPSQQGEKTQYF,TGTGCCAGCAGCCAAATTCCCTCCCAACAGGGCGAGAAGACCCAGTACTTC
TRBV28,-,TRBJ1-2,-,CASSLSGDGYTF,TGTGCCAGCAGTTTATCGGGGGATGGCTACACCTTC
TRBV24-1,-,TRBJ1-5,few,CATSRGRPGNQPQHF,TGTGCCACCAGTCGGGGGAGGCCTGGCAATCAGCCCCAGCATTTT
TRBV18,-,TRBJ1-2,-,CASSPENLYGYTF,TGTGCCAGCTCACCGGAGAACCTCTATGGCTACACCTTC
TRBV20-1,TRBD1,TRBJ2-3,-,CSASWGQGILVTQYF,TGCAGTGCTAGTTGGGGACAGGGGATTTTGGTGACGCAGTATTTT
TRBV9,TRBD1,TRBJ1-1,once,CASSVVPGGVKTEAFF,TGTGCCAGCAGCGTAGTACCAGGGGGCGTTAAAACTGAAGCTTTCTTT
TRBV14,-,TRBJ1-4,-,CASSQVAGTSKLFF,TGTGCCAGCAGCCAGGTAGCCGGGACAAGTAAACTGTTTTTT
TRBV28,-,TRBJ1-1,-,CASSTTGNTEAFF,TGTGCCAGCAGTACTACAGGGAACACTGAAGCTTTCTTT
TRBV3-1/TRBV3-2,-,TRBJ2-5,-,CASSQDRGGTQYF,TGTGCCAGCAGCCAAGACAGGGGTGGCACCCAGTACTTC
TRBV7-3,TRBD2,TRBJ2-2,-,CASSLSPGGRGANTGELFF,TGTGCCAGCAGCCTAAGTCCCGGAGGGCGGGGGGCAAACACCGGGGAGCTGTTTTTT
TRBV28,-,TRBJ2-7,-,CATLRSNPRNEQYF,TGTGCCACTCTGAGGAGTAACCCTAGGAACGAGCAGTACTTC
TRBV11-2,-,TRBJ2-3,-,CASSFGDYQPRTDTQYF,TGTGCCAGCAGCTTCGGGGATTACCAACCACGCACAGATACGCAGTATTTT
TRBV3-1/TRBV3-2,-,TRBJ1-1,-,CASSPSVGGTEAFF,TGTGCCAGCAGCCCCTCGGTAGGGGGCACTGAAGCTTTCTTT
TRBV7-9,-,TRBJ1-2,-,CASSLGAGYTF,TGTGCCAGCAGCTTAGGAGCGGGCTACACCTTC
TRBV9,TRBD2,TRBJ2-2,few,CASNAPGGGNTGELFF,TGTGCCAGCAACGCCCCTGGCGGGGGAAACACCGGGGAGCTGTTTTTT
TRBV14,-,TRBJ2-3,-,CASSPRRDNTDTQYF,TGTGCCAGCAGCCCACGACGGGACAACACAGATACGCAGTATTTT
TRBV7-6,TRBD1,TRBJ2-1,-,CASKQGQGQYNEQFF,TGTGCCAGCAAACAAGGACAGGGGCAGTACAATGAGCAGTTCTTC